The present entry profiles one TCR beta chain with its context. This CDR3 region has 13 residues. Germline V lookup: CDR1 KGHSH, CDR2 LQKENI. V lost 6 bases, J lost 0 bases, and 9 bases lay in between. This sample is drawn from a study of blood T cell repertoires in COVID-19. As originally analysed: Amplification with reference gene primers provided the estimates of nucleated cell counts. Data came from immunoSEQ multiplex PCR; TCRdb stores just in-frame clones and leaves some out. That table gives V, J and clone size, and the DNA gave D and trimming. Altogether roughly 260,000 clones are present, about 85% being singletons, with the ten largest covering roughly 3.9%.

The TCR originated in a man between 60 and 75 years old who had recovered from COVID-19. The rearrangement links TRBV18 to TRBJ2-7, with D unclear. Sequenced: peripheral blood. The CDR3 region has the DNA TGTGCCAGCTCCGAAGCTAGCTCCTACGAGCAGTACTTC. It yields the protein CASSEASSYEQYF.